This T cell receptor (beta chain) was obtained from a study of Graves' ophthalmopathy and Graves' hyperthyroidism. Moderate-to-severe activity, CAS at least 3, NOSPECS at least 4 and duration under 3 months characterized donors with ophthalmopathy. Reliance was placed on clinical symptoms, serum thyroxine, TRAb, thyroid ultrasound and orbital computed tomography for diagnosis. CDR1 DFQATT and CDR2 SNEGSKA come from the germline V gene (reference sequence). The CDR3 runs to 12 residues. Trimming shortened V by 1 base and J by 2 bases, and 4 bases separated the two germline ends. Scientists amplified the TCR beta CDR3 regions from RNA transcripts. The first round was an RT-PCR with HTBI primers, and the second round was a multiplex PCR. TCRdb processed the multiplex PCR reads anew with MiXCR; each CDR3 protein has one entry. Among over 650,000 distinct CDR3 sequences listed, about 40% were seen once.

Study-wide points: Appearing in blood as well were most expanded thyroid clonotypes above 0.001 frequency.

This clonotype was counted between two and nine times. Its antigen is unidentified. The source is an adult man with Graves' ophthalmopathy. The rearrangement links TRBV20-1 to TRBJ2-3; no firm D call. Sequencing was performed on peripheral blood. The CDR3 region is CSARVPTDTQYF. The CDR3 DNA reads TGCAGTGCTAGAGTTCCCACAGATACGCAGTATTTT.